This T cell receptor (beta chain) was recovered during a study of blood T cell repertoires in COVID-19. Study background: From the United States, Italy and Spain came samples of acute and convalescent COVID-19. PBMCs, B-cell-depleted T cells, or T cells provided the cDNA or gDNA that made up the material.

As originally analysed: For nucleated cells, counts were estimated from reference gene primer amplification. Data came from immunoSEQ multiplex PCR; TCRdb stores just in-frame clones and leaves some out. That table furnishes V, J and clone size, whereas the DNA furnished D and trimming. The sample holds some 300,000 clones, around four fifths seen once. V was shortened by 7 bases and J by 5 bases, with 18 bases between the two germline ends. Germline values: CDR1 SNHLY, CDR2 FYNNEI. This CDR3 comprises 16 residues. The source is a woman in her forties or fifties with active or convalescent COVID-19. V usage is TRBV2 and J usage is TRBJ1-6; the D gene is possibly TRBD1 (6 bases). The source material was peripheral blood. CDR3 sequence reads: CASTLQGRTDNSPLHF. The DNA for the CDR3 is TGTGCCAGCACCCTTCAGGGACGGACAGATAATTCACCCCTCCACTTT.